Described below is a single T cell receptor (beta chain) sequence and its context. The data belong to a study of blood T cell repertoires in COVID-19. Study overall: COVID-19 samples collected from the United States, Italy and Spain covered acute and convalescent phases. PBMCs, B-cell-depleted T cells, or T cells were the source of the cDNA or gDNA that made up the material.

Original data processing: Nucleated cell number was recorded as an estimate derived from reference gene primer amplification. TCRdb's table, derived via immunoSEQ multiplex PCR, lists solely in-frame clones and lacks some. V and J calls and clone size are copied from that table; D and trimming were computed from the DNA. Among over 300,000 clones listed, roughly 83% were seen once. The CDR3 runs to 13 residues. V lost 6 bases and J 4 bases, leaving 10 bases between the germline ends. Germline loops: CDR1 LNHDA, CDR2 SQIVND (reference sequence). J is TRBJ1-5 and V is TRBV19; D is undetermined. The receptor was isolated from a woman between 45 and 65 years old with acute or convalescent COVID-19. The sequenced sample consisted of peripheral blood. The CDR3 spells CASRGQVNQPQHF. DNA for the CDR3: TGTGCCAGTAGGGGCCAGGTTAATCAGCCCCAGCATTTT.